The entry below gives a single T cell receptor (beta chain) sequence along with its context. The antigen is undetermined. This specimen comes from a study of CD4+ T cells in melanoma. General observations from the study: A reported correlation linked neoantigen-specific CD4+ T cells to CD8+, macrophage and B cell function. Diverse differentiation states were reported for melanoma neoantigen-specific CD4+ T cells.

The table came from immunoSEQ multiplex PCR; TCRdb's copy has only in-frame clones and leaves some out. Among fewer than 150,000 clones listed, 85% to 95% were seen once. Per germline, CDR1 SNHLY and CDR2 FYNNEI. The CDR3 totals 13 residues. V was clipped by 6 bases and J by 3 bases, with 8 bases between them. This sequence originates from a human donor with melanoma. This chain uses TRBV2 with TRBJ2-2, with D uncertain. DNA for the CDR3: TGTGCCAGCAGCGAACTATACACCGGGGAGCTGTTTTTT. Protein product: CASSELYTGELFF.